The clone carrying this T cell receptor beta chain was counted only a few times. The target antigen is unknown. These data belong to a study of early T cells in non-severe SARS-CoV-2 infection. At the level of the study: Chains from this unsorted whole-blood bulk RNA could not be paired.

Study outcomes and limitations: Matching results from VDJdb favored anti-spike CD8 responses, leaving private and CD4 specificities undetected.

Separate cDNA molecules each had unique molecular identifiers attached to them. TCRdb redid the calling of the 5' RACE reads with MiXCR, one entry per CDR3 protein. The data show tens of thousands of distinct CDR3 sequences, roughly 8.8% seen once. Trimming removed 0 bases from V and 4 bases from J, with 15 bases in between. The germline V gene encodes CDR1 KGHSH and CDR2 LQKENI. The CDR3 is 16 amino acids. Sequenced input: whole blood. V and J are TRBV18 and TRBJ1-1; no clear D gene. The sequence was collected from an adult who was a healthcare worker with PCR-confirmed SARS-CoV-2 infection or an uninfected control (not recorded which). The CDR3 is CASSPPNKLGVTEAFF. CDR3 coding DNA: TGTGCCAGCTCACCACCGAACAAGCTCGGGGTCACTGAAGCTTTCTTT.